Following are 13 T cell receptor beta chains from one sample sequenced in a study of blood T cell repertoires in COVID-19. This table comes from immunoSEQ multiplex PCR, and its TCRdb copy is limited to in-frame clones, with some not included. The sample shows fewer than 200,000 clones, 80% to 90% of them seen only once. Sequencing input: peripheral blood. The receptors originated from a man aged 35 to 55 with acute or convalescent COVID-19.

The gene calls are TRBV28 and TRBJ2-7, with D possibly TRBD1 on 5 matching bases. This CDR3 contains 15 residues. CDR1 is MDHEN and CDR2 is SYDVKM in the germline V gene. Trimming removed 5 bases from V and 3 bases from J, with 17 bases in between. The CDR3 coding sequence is TGTGCCAGCAGTCTCGACAGTTTGGGGTTCTACGAGCAGTACTTC. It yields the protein CASSLDSLGFYEQYF.

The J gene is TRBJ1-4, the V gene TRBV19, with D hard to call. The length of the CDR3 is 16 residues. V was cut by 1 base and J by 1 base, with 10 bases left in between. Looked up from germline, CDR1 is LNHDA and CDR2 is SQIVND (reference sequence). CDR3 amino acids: CASSIGGGETNEKLFF. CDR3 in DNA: TGTGCCAGTAGTATAGGTGGTGGAGAAACTAATGAAAAACTGTTTTTT. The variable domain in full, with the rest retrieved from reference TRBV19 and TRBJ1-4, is DGGITQSPKYLFRKEGQNVTLSCEQNLNHDAMYWYRQDPGQGLRLIYYSQIVNDFQKGDIAEGYSVSREKKESFPLTVTSAQKNPTAFYLCASSIGGGETNEKLFFGSGTQLSVL.

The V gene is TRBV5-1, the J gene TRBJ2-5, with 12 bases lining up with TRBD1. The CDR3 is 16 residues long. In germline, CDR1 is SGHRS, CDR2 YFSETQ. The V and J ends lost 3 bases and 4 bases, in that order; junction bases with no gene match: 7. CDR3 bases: TGCGCCAGCAGCTGGGACGGGACAGGGGGCGGAGAGACCCAGTACTTC. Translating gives CASSWDGTGGGETQYF.

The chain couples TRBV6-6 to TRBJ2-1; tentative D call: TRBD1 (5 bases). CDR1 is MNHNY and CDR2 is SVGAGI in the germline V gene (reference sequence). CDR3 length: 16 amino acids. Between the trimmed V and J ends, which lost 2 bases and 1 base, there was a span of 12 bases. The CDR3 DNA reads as TGTGCCAGCAGTTACCGGGCAGGGAAGTCCTACAATGAGCAGTTCTTC. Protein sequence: CASSYRAGKSYNEQFF.

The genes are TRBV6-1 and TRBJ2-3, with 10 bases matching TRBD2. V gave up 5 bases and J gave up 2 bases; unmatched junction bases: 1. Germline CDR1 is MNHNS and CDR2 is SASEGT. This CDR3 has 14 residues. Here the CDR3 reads CASSTSGDTDTQYF. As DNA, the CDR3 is TGTGCCAGCAGTACTAGCGGGGACACAGATACGCAGTATTTT.

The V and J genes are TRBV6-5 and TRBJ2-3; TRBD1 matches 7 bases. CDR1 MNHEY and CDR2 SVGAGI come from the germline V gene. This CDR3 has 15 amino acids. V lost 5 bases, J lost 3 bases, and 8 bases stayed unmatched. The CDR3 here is CASSRQGSGTDTQYF. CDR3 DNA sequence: TGTGCCAGCAGTAGACAGGGAAGTGGGACAGATACGCAGTATTTT.

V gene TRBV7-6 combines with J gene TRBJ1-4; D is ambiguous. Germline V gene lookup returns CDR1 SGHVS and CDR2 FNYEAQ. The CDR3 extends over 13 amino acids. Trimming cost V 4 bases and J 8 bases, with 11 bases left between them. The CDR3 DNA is TGTGCCAGCAGCTCAAACCCGGGGGAAAAACTGTTTTTT. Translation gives CASSSNPGEKLFF. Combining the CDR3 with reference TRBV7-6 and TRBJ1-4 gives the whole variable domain GAGVSQSPRYKVTKRGQDVALRCDPISGHVSLYWYRQALGQGPEFLTYFNYEAQQDKSGLPNDRFSAERPEGSISTLTIQRTEQRDSAMYRCASSSNPGEKLFFGSGTQLSVL.

Here the CDR3 reads CAISESPGVGNSPLHF. Written as DNA, the CDR3 is TGTGCCATCAGTGAGTCCCCAGGGGTGGGAAATTCACCCCTCCACTTT. The chain has TRBV10-3 and TRBJ1-6, with a tentative D call TRBD1 (6 bases). The CDR3 extends over 16 amino acids. CDR1 and CDR2 (germline): ENHRY, SYGVKD. Trimming left V 0 bases short and J 7 bases short, with 13 bases between.

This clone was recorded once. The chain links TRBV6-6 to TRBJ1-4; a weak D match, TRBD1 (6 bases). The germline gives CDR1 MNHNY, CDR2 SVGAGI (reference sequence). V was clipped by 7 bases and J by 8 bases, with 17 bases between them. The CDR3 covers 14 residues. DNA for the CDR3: TGTGCCAGCACCTTTACAGGGCCTTGGGAAAAACTGTTTTTT. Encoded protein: CASTFTGPWEKLFF.

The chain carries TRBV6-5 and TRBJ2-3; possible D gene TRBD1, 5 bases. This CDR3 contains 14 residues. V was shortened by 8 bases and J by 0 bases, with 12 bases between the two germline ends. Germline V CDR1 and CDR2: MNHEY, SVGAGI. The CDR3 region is CASQVQASTDTQYF. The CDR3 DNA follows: TGTGCCAGCCAGGTACAGGCTAGCACAGATACGCAGTATTTT.

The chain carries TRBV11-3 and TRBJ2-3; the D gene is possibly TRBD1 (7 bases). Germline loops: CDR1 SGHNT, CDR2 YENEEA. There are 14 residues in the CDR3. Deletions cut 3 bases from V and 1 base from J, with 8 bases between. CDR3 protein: CASSFRGGTDTQYF. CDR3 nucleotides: TGTGCCAGCAGCTTCAGGGGGGGCACAGATACGCAGTATTTT.

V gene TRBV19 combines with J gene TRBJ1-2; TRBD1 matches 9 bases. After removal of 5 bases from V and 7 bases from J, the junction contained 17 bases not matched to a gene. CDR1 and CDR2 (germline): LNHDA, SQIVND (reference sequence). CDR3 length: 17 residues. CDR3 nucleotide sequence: TGTGCCAGTAGTCACCCGGGAACCGGGACAGGGACCTTTGGCTACACCTTC. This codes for CASSHPGTGTGTFGYTF.

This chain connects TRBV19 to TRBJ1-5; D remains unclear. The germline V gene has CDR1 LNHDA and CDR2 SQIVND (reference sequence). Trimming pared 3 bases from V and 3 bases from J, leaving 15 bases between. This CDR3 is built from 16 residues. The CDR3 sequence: CASSIPRRSVNQPQHF. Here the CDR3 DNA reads TGTGCCAGTAGTATCCCGAGACGGAGCGTCAATCAGCCCCAGCATTTT.